Listed below are T cell receptor beta chains from one sample, sequenced in a study of low-dose radiotherapy and immunotherapy resistance in tumors. Using its own MiXCR run on the reads, TCRdb lists one record per CDR3 protein. The data hold tens of thousands of distinct CDR3 sequences, with around 29% observed a single time. The starting material was PBMCs, obtained before treatment. These receptors were obtained from a female donor with ovarian cancer. Both conserved end residues are trimmed from each CDR3. Clone size is not always given. Where it is, it says once, few, many or a class for expanded clones.

many | TRBV20-1 | SALSVGPGSPLH
few | TRBV7-2 | ASSRTRLDTQY
many | TRBV28 | ASSQGRGAAAYQPQH
once | TRBV20-1 | SAARGTSGSGETQY
- | TRBV20-1 | SAKGDRGLTGELF
many | TRBV9 | ASSVGQGIGQF
few | TRBV6-1 | ASSEANSYEQY
many | TRBV20-1 | SAREVGHEQY
once | TRBV7-8 | ASSQRLAGDASTGELF
many | TRBV4-1 | ASSQEPPWGQVSYEQY
many | TRBV10-3 | AISVGNEQF
many | TRBV28 | ASRDHTSGEETQY
few | TRBV7-3 | ASSLVAGGKDTQY
- | TRBV19 | ASSKGTVGEKLFF
- | TRBV2 | ASSGDKGNPKAGVYTGELFF
many | TRBV9 | ASSVFPYNEQF
many | TRBV20-1 | SAPEGASGGFNEQF
medium-sized | TRBV5-6 | ASSLAPGRGQVSDEQF
- | TRBV4-2 | ASSPTDTKETQY
many | TRBV12-3/TRBV12-4 | ASRLGHTNTGELF
many | TRBV3-1 | ASSGLRLAGDYYEQY
many | TRBV28 | ASSPSEPLAF
- | TRBV4-2 | ASSQDEKLGEQY
- | TRBV6-6 | ASSYSTGISYT
many | TRBV4-1 | ASSQVGQNTGELF
many | TRBV19 | ASSMHKGVAKNIQY
many | TRBV2 | ASRVDSHLGEQF
- | TRBV7-2 | ATRRGSTDTQY
many | TRBV7-9 | ASSRGGPLGTQY
many | TRBV12-3/TRBV12-4 | ASSQRGGANVLT
many | TRBV7-9 | ASSLAVSSYNEQF
many | TRBV20-1 | SAWAGGAKNIQY